This T cell receptor beta chain was profiled in a study of T cell repertoires in cytomegalovirus infection. On the study more broadly: CMV infection together with matching HLA type was indicated by public TCR beta signatures. Study-level points and caveats: The ex vivo response showed dominance by HLA-C-restricted CMV-specific TCR beta clonotypes.

Via MiXCR, TCRdb re-called the reads, giving one row per CDR3 protein. The sample contains hundreds of thousands of distinct CDR3 sequences, 32% of which appear only once. V was clipped by 6 bases and J by 4 bases, with 13 bases between them. Germline V gene lookup returns CDR1 MNHEY and CDR2 SVGEGT. This CDR3 comprises 14 residues. With regard to this clonotype: What it binds is not known.

The sequenced sample was cultured CD8+ T cells from PBMCs, obtained from culture after CMV antigen stimulation. This chain connects TRBV6-2 or TRBV6-3 to TRBJ1-5; perhaps TRBD1 as D (6 bases). The sequence was collected from a human donor in good health (CMV status not recorded). Some clones in this sample may be carry-over from other donors' samples. The CDR3 loop reads CASRRDRPNQPQHF. CDR3 sequence (DNA): TGTGCCAGCAGGCGAGACAGGCCGAATCAGCCCCAGCATTTT.